This passage covers 30 T cell receptor beta chains from one sample sequenced in a study of cytomegalovirus exposure and HLA in healthy donors. Primers for the PCR totalled 60 Vbeta and 13 Jbeta. Generated by immunoSEQ multiplex PCR, the TCRdb table keeps only in-frame clones and is missing some. The sample gives approximately 140,000 clones, more than 60% of which show up once; about 3.5% is in the top ten. The sequenced sample was PBMCs. Source of these receptors: a man aged 40-55 years in good health and CMV-seronegative.

V and J are TRBV6-1 and TRBJ2-7; 10 bases map to TRBD1. With V trimmed by 6 bases and J by 5 bases, 13 bases remained unmatched. CDR1 and CDR2 from the germline V gene are MNHNS and SASEGT. The CDR3 is 16 residues long. The CDR3 DNA is TGTGCCAGCAGGGAAAATCCGGGACAGGGGTCGAACGAGCAGTACTTC. Encoded protein: CASRENPGQGSNEQYF.

In regard to this clone: The sample holds other DNA sequences that translate to the same CDR3. CDR3 residues: CAISEYGERDTQYF. In nucleotides, the CDR3 is TGTGCCATCAGTGAGTACGGGGAGAGAGATACGCAGTATTTT. The V gene is TRBV10-3, the J gene TRBJ2-3; D is perhaps TRBD2 (5 bases). The germline V gene encodes CDR1 ENHRY and CDR2 SYGVKD. The CDR3 is 14 amino acids. V lost 1 base, J lost 5 bases, and 10 bases lay in between.

The rearrangement joins TRBV28 to TRBJ2-7; D remains unclear. V lost 3 bases, J lost 6 bases, and 18 bases lay in between. This CDR3 is 15 amino acids long. In germline, CDR1 is MDHEN, CDR2 SYDVKM. The CDR3 DNA sequence: TGTGCCAGCAGTTTGGGCCCCTGGGCTGCAGGCGAGCAGTACTTC. Translating it yields CASSLGPWAAGEQYF.

The J gene is TRBJ2-1, the V gene TRBV6-6; D is possibly TRBD2 (6 bases). Germline loops: CDR1 MNHNY, CDR2 SVGAGI (reference sequence). This CDR3 is built from 16 residues. V was cut by 5 bases and J by 2 bases, with 16 bases left in between. The CDR3, as DNA: TGTGCCAGCAGTCCCACCGGGGGAACTACCTACAATGAGCAGTTCTTC. This encodes CASSPTGGTTYNEQFF.

J is TRBJ1-1 and V is TRBV9, with D perhaps matching TRBD1 (6 bases). The length of the CDR3 is 18 residues. Trimming removed 3 bases at V and 5 bases at J, with 26 bases between. Germline lookup yields CDR1 SGDLS and CDR2 YYNGEE. Written as DNA, the CDR3 is TGTGCCAGCAGCGCACCGAATGCGAGTGGGGGGGCTAAGACTGAAGCTTTCTTT. Protein product: CASSAPNASGGAKTEAFF.

The chain uses TRBV6-5 and TRBJ1-2; possibly TRBD1 for D (6 bases). Trimming took off 0 bases at V and 8 bases at J, with 7 bases between the two ends. CDR3 length: 12 residues. The V gene's germline CDR1 is MNHEY and CDR2 SVGAGI. Here the CDR3 reads CASSYSRGGYTF. CDR3 in DNA: TGTGCCAGCAGTTACTCGAGGGGGGGCTACACCTTC.

The chain joins TRBV27 to TRBJ1-6; 7 bases map to TRBD1. V shed 4 bases, J shed 7 bases, and the junction held 7 bases outside the gene matches. The germline V gene encodes CDR1 MNHEY and CDR2 SMNVEV (reference sequence). CDR3 length: 15 amino acids. For the CDR3, the DNA is TGTGCCAGCAGTTCCGCCGGGACAGAGAATTCACCCCTCCACTTT. Amino acids: CASSSAGTENSPLHF.

This sequence joins TRBV28 and TRBJ2-3; the D gene is possibly TRBD2 (6 bases). The CDR3 consists of 14 residues. From germline, CDR1 is MDHEN and CDR2 SYDVKM. The V gene lost 5 bases and the J gene lost 0 bases, with 9 bases spanning the gap. DNA of the CDR3: TGTGCCAGCAGTGTAGGAGGGAGCACAGATACGCAGTATTTT. This encodes CASSVGGSTDTQYF.

The J gene is TRBJ2-7, the V gene TRBV6-6; 13 positions agree with TRBD2. Germline V gene sequence: CDR1 MNHNY, CDR2 SVGAGI (reference sequence). The CDR3 totals 16 residues. V trimming: 2 bases; J trimming: 3 bases; junction bases outside the gene matches: 4. CDR3 protein: CASSYPRTSGGYEQYF. The CDR3 nucleotides are TGTGCCAGCAGTTACCCCCGGACTAGCGGGGGCTACGAGCAGTACTTC.

The J gene is TRBJ2-1, the V gene TRBV5-1; the match to TRBD1 covers 7 bases. This CDR3 region has 16 residues. The ends lost 0 bases at V and 3 bases at J; junction bases unmatched: 6. CDR1 is SGHRS and CDR2 is YFSETQ in the germline V gene. CDR3 nucleotide sequence: TGCGCCAGCAGCTTGGCCCGAGGGACAGTCTACAATGAGCAGTTCTTC. Its translation: CASSLARGTVYNEQFF.

The chain carries TRBV19 and TRBJ1-2; no reliable D call. This CDR3 region has 15 residues. Looked up from germline, CDR1 is LNHDA and CDR2 is SQIVND (reference sequence). V gave up 5 bases and J gave up 4 bases, with 17 bases separating them. The CDR3 region is CASSQSNAAGYGYTF. The CDR3 DNA follows: TGTGCCAGTAGTCAATCAAACGCGGCCGGCTATGGCTACACCTTC.

This clone occurred once. The chain carries TRBV7-2 and TRBJ2-3, with D unresolved. Trimming took off 5 bases at V and 4 bases at J, with 10 bases between the two ends. This CDR3 contains 13 residues. The germline CDR1 and CDR2 sequences are SGHTA and FQGNSA. CDR3 sequence reads: CASSPAGPDTQYF. The CDR3 DNA sequence: TGTGCCAGCAGCCCAGCAGGCCCAGATACGCAGTATTTT.

The chain is built from TRBV6-6 and TRBJ1-4, with TRBD1 identical over 7 bases. V lost 4 bases, J lost 4 bases, and 6 bases stayed unmatched. There are 15 residues in the CDR3. Germline values: CDR1 MNHNY, CDR2 SVGAGI (reference sequence). The CDR3 loop is CASSSSTGFNEKLFF. For the CDR3, the DNA is TGTGCCAGCAGTTCCTCGACAGGGTTTAATGAAAAACTGTTTTTT.

The rearrangement uses TRBV9 and TRBJ1-5; D is possibly TRBD1 (5 bases). Germline CDR1 is SGDLS and CDR2 is YYNGEE. This CDR3 has 15 amino acids. Deletions cut 0 bases from V and 5 bases from J, with 12 bases between. The CDR3 sequence is CASSVEGGDDQPQHF. The CDR3, as DNA: TGTGCCAGCAGCGTAGAAGGAGGGGACGATCAGCCCCAGCATTTT.

As concerns this clone: An end of the junction does not agree with germline; a read error may underlie this. V usage is TRBV7-9 and J usage is TRBJ2-1; 9 nucleotides line up with TRBD2. The germline gives CDR1 SEHNR, CDR2 FQNEAQ (reference sequence). This CDR3 contains 17 residues. CDR3 in DNA: TGTTCCAGCCTCCTCTGGCGGGGGGGCCACCCCTACAATGAGCAGTTCTTC. This translates into CSSLLWRGGHPYNEQFF.

This clone has only a few counts. The CDR3 spells CASSFRQPSYEQYF. CDR3 in DNA: TGCGCCAGCAGCTTCCGACAGCCCTCCTACGAGCAGTACTTC. The chain couples TRBV5-1 to TRBJ2-7; D is possibly TRBD1 (5 bases). The CDR3 is made up of 14 amino acids. Trimming removed 2 bases from V and 0 bases from J, with 9 bases in between. Germline V CDR1 and CDR2: SGHRS, YFSETQ.

The rearrangement links TRBV7-2 to TRBJ1-2, with 7 bases matching TRBD1. CDR3 length: 16 residues. Germline V lookup: CDR1 SGHTA, CDR2 FQGNSA. Trimming took 1 base from V and 4 from J; bases not matched to a gene: 9. The CDR3 sequence is CASSLGPSQGVYGYTF. CDR3 coding DNA: TGTGCCAGCAGCTTAGGACCTTCGCAGGGGGTCTATGGCTACACCTTC.

V is TRBV7-6 and J is TRBJ1-5; D is unresolved. The CDR3 spans 14 residues. Germline V gene lookup returns CDR1 SGHVS and CDR2 FNYEAQ. Trimming took off 1 base at V and 1 base at J, with 5 bases between the two ends. CDR3 DNA sequence: TGTGCCAGCAGCTTAGACTCCAGCAATCAGCCCCAGCATTTT. Protein: CASSLDSSNQPQHF.

The V gene is TRBV9, the J gene TRBJ2-5, with D possibly TRBD1 on 5 matching bases. There are 12 residues in the CDR3. V was shortened by 4 bases and J by 5 bases, with 9 bases between the two germline ends. Germline V CDR1 and CDR2: SGDLS, YYNGEE. Written as DNA, the CDR3 is TGTGCCAGCAGCCAAAACAGGGAGACCCAGTACTTC. Protein product: CASSQNRETQYF.

Only one count was recorded for this clone. CDR3 nucleotides: TGTGCCGTCCTCGTGTCCGGGGAGCTGTTTTTT. Its translation is CAVLVSGELFF. V is TRBV27 and J is TRBJ2-2; no clear D gene. CDR3 length: 11 residues. The germline gives CDR1 MNHEY, CDR2 SMNVEV (reference sequence). V lost 11 bases and J 6 bases, leaving 10 bases between the germline ends.

V gene TRBV19 combines with J gene TRBJ1-1, with D possibly matching TRBD1 (6 bases). The germline CDR1 and CDR2 sequences are LNHDA and SQIVND (reference sequence). V lost 5 bases, J lost 6 bases, and 16 bases lay in between. This CDR3 has 14 residues. CDR3 amino acids: CASSPRYEGAEAFF. CDR3 nucleotides: TGTGCCAGTAGTCCCCGGTATGAGGGGGCTGAAGCTTTCTTT.

The chain recombines TRBV6-5 with TRBJ1-1; perhaps TRBD1 as D (5 bases). CDR3 length: 14 amino acids. V lost 6 bases and J lost 1, with 12 bases in between. Looked up from germline, CDR1 is MNHEY and CDR2 is SVGAGI. Written as DNA, the CDR3 is TGTGCCAGCAGAGGGCTAGACAGGAACACTGAAGCTTTCTTT. Its protein product is CASRGLDRNTEAFF.

This chain uses TRBV28 with TRBJ1-2; 8 bases are a match to TRBD1. The CDR3 covers 12 residues. CDR1 is MDHEN and CDR2 is SYDVKM in the germline V gene. Trimming removed 5 bases from V and 13 bases from J; junction bases left unmatched: 9. For the CDR3, the DNA is TGTGCCAGCAGTCTACGACAGGGGTCTTGCACCTTC. Encoded protein: CASSLRQGSCTF.

The chain carries TRBV27 and TRBJ1-6, with TRBD1 matching over 9 bases. Germline V lookup: CDR1 MNHEY, CDR2 SMNVEV (reference sequence). V was pared by 1 base and J by 8 bases, with 3 bases of the junction left unmatched. This CDR3 spans 15 amino acids. DNA for the CDR3: TGTGCCAGCAGTTTATATGGGACAGGGTATTCACCCCTCCACTTT. It yields the protein CASSLYGTGYSPLHF.

The chain carries TRBV23-1 and TRBJ2-7; 7 bases are a match to TRBD1. TRBV23-1 qualifies as an ORF whose function is uncertain. CDR3 length: 16 amino acids. With 4 bases clipped from V and 5 bases from J, the junction kept 14 bases outside the gene matches. The CDR3 loop reads CASSPRTGEYTHEQYF. The CDR3 DNA follows: TGCGCCAGCAGTCCCCGAACAGGGGAATATACCCACGAGCAGTACTTC.

This rearrangement joins TRBV13 to TRBJ2-3; 12 bases fit TRBD2. V trimming: 3 bases; J trimming: 2 bases; junction bases outside the gene matches: 3. Germline lookup yields CDR1 PRHDT and CDR2 FYEKMQ (reference sequence). The CDR3 totals 16 residues. The CDR3 region has the DNA TGTGCCAGCAGCTTGACTAGCGGGGGAACCACAGATACGCAGTATTTT. This codes for CASSLTSGGTTDTQYF.

The table lists this clone with a count of one. The chain combines TRBV6-1 with TRBJ1-1; D might be TRBD1 (5 bases). CDR1 and CDR2 (germline): MNHNS, SASEGT. Trimming cost V 7 bases and J 6 bases, with 12 bases left between them. The length of the CDR3 is 12 residues. CDR3 bases: TGTGCCAGCAAGGGGCCCGGCGCTGAAGCTTTCTTT. Translating gives CASKGPGAEAFF.

The chain carries TRBV6-6 and TRBJ1-5; 10 bases are shared with TRBD1. V was clipped by 5 bases and J by 3 bases; unmatched bases: 1. Germline CDR1 and CDR2: MNHNY and SVGAGI (reference sequence). CDR3 length: 14 residues. This chain's CDR3 is CASSGQGVNQPQHF. The CDR3, as DNA: TGTGCCAGCAGTGGACAGGGGGTCAATCAGCCCCAGCATTTT.

The chain combines TRBV5-4 with TRBJ2-1; 8 bases are a match to TRBD2. After removal of 4 bases from V and 6 bases from J, the junction contained 15 bases not matched to a gene. The CDR3 is made up of 17 amino acids. CDR1 is SGHNT, CDR2 YYREEE, per germline (reference sequence). CDR3 protein: CASSRGTRGDPGNEQFF. In nucleotides, the CDR3 is TGTGCCAGCAGCCGGGGGACTAGAGGCGATCCGGGCAATGAGCAGTTCTTC.

The gene calls are TRBV9 and TRBJ2-2, with 11 bases identical to TRBD1. The CDR3 extends over 15 amino acids. The germline gives CDR1 SGDLS, CDR2 YYNGEE. The junction had 4 bases not matched to a gene; V was cut back by 3 bases and J by 6 bases. Here the CDR3 reads CASSAWTGGSGELFF. The CDR3, as DNA: TGTGCCAGCAGCGCTTGGACAGGGGGCTCCGGGGAGCTGTTTTTT.